This T cell receptor (beta chain) was documented in a study of beta chain features in type 1 diabetes. This clone has more than one count but fewer than ten. The antigen is undetermined. Reverse transcribing all isolated RNA meant expressed TCRB transcripts were sequenced. Assay: immunoSEQ multiplex PCR; the TCRdb copy retains only in-frame clones and omits some. The sample lists around 310,000 clones, approximately 10% occurring once. Study-level findings and limits: Patients and controls would share equally any PCR tilt toward shorter templates. Naive, central memory and regulatory TCRB repertoires appeared more similar among patients than healthy donors.

Only one heparinised blood draw was taken per donor, and its volume averaged roughly 0.12 L. Sorting based on CD45RO/CCR7/CD25/CD127/CD95/CD27 separated CD4+ naive, central memory, regulatory and stem cell-like memory cells. The CDR3 extends over 16 amino acids. The chain couples TRBV21-1 to TRBJ2-7; the DNA was not used to check the table's D call, TRBD1. TRBV21-1 is recorded as a pseudogene. Sample: naive CD4+ T cells from blood. The source of this sequence is a woman in her twenties or thirties in good health. CDR3 in DNA: TGTGCCAGCAGCAAAGTTCCGACAGATTCTCCCTACGAGCAGTACTTC. It codes for CASSKVPTDSPYEQYF.